This passage covers 27 T cell receptor beta chains from one sample sequenced in a study of identical twins. TCRdb analysed the 5' RACE reads with MiXCR anew, one entry per CDR3 protein. Seen here are fewer than 900,000 distinct CDR3 sequences, 15% to 20% observed once, and the top ten hold less than 15%. These records were also assigned to another study, of T cells expressing NK-cell markers.

Material for sequencing was PBMCs. The source is a woman aged 18-29 years in good health.

This clonotype was counted between two and nine times. The rearrangement uses TRBV10-3 and TRBJ2-3; 7 bases align to TRBD1. V gave up 0 bases and J gave up 3 bases; unmatched junction bases: 6. CDR1 and CDR2 (germline): ENHRY, SYGVKD. This CDR3 is built from 16 residues. The CDR3: CAISESRGGWTDTQYF. The CDR3 bases are TGTGCCATCAGTGAGTCGAGAGGGGGCTGGACAGATACGCAGTATTTT.

In its sample, this clonotype was seen a few times. This chain connects TRBV9 to TRBJ1-3, with D uncertain. The V end was cut by 4 bases, the J end by 1 base, with 6 bases between. The CDR3 loop spans 13 amino acids. From germline, CDR1 is SGDLS and CDR2 YYNGEE. CDR3 loop: CASSSQSGNTIYF. In DNA form, the CDR3 reads TGTGCCAGCAGCTCCCAATCTGGAAACACCATATATTTT.

V gene TRBV6-1 combines with J gene TRBJ2-2; no clear D. The CDR3 is made up of 14 amino acids. V lost 6 bases and J lost 2, with 10 bases in between. Germline-derived CDR1 and CDR2 are MNHNS and SASEGT. CDR3 region: CASRPDLNTGELFF. The CDR3 DNA reads as TGTGCCAGCAGGCCCGACTTAAACACCGGGGAGCTGTTTTTT.

This clonotype has ten or more counts. The rearrangement links TRBV20-1 to TRBJ2-3; 8 bases are shared with TRBD1. Germline assignment: CDR1 DFQATT and CDR2 SNEGSKA (reference sequence). With 3 bases clipped from V and 5 bases from J, the junction kept 7 bases outside the gene matches. The CDR3 length is 14 residues. CDR3 sequence reads: CSASYQGAQDTQYF. The CDR3 nucleotides read TGCAGTGCTAGTTATCAGGGGGCGCAAGATACGCAGTATTTT.

This clonotype was seen a few times. This chain uses TRBV10-3 with TRBJ1-1, with 7 bases matching TRBD1. Germline V gives CDR1 ENHRY, CDR2 SYGVKD. This CDR3 spans 12 amino acids. J lost 11 bases, V lost 3 bases, and 6 bases had no gene match. The CDR3 protein is CAISDPDRVAFF. In DNA form, the CDR3 reads TGTGCCATCAGTGACCCCGACAGGGTGGCTTTCTTT.

The V gene is TRBV5-6, the J gene TRBJ2-5; 10 nucleotides agree with TRBD2. This CDR3 spans 15 amino acids. Germline V gives CDR1 SGHDT, CDR2 YYEEEE. V lost 7 bases, J lost 5 bases, and 11 bases stayed unmatched. CDR3 protein: CASELAGDLGETQYF. As DNA, the CDR3 is TGTGCCAGCGAGCTAGCGGGAGATTTGGGGGAGACCCAGTACTTC. Filled out from reference TRBV5-6 and TRBJ2-5, the complete variable domain reads DAGVTQSPTHLIKTRGQQVTLRCSPKSGHDTVSWYQQALGQGPQFIFQYYEEEERQRGNFPDRFSGHQFPNYSSELNVNALLLGDSALYLCASELAGDLGETQYFGPGTRLLVL.

The V gene is TRBV20-1, the J gene TRBJ1-2, with D possibly matching TRBD1 (6 bases). The CDR3 contains 12 residues. V gave up 6 bases and J gave up 3 bases, with 11 bases separating them. Germline V gene sequence: CDR1 DFQATT, CDR2 SNEGSKA (reference sequence). DNA of the CDR3: TGCAGTGCCCCGGAGGGGGACTATGGCTACACCTTC. It is translated as CSAPEGDYGYTF.

This clonotype was recorded once. The rearrangement uses TRBV7-2 and TRBJ2-1; 11 bases agree with TRBD2. The CDR3 extends over 15 amino acids. Trimming removed 5 bases from V and 7 bases from J; junction bases left unmatched: 7. The germline V gene encodes CDR1 SGHTA and CDR2 FQGNSA. This CDR3 reads CASSPIAGGSNEQFF. The CDR3 nucleotides are TGTGCCAGCAGCCCAATAGCGGGAGGGTCTAATGAGCAGTTCTTC.

The V and J genes are TRBV10-1 and TRBJ2-3; 12 bases are a match to TRBD2. J lost 2 bases, V lost 10 bases, and 10 bases had no gene match. Germline CDR1 reads WNHNN; CDR2 reads SYGVQD (reference sequence). CDR3 length: 16 amino acids. CDR3 region: CATSIGTSGFTDTQYF. The DNA for the CDR3 is TGCGCCACCTCAATCGGGACTAGCGGGTTCACAGATACGCAGTATTTT.

V is TRBV6-1 and J is TRBJ1-5; the match to TRBD1 covers 9 bases. The CDR3 covers 15 residues. Germline values: CDR1 MNHNS, CDR2 SASEGT. Trimming took 6 bases from V and 4 from J; bases not matched to a gene: 7. For the CDR3, the DNA is TGTGCCAGCAGCCACGGGACAGGGATAAATCAGCCCCAGCATTTT. As protein: CASSHGTGINQPQHF.

There are a few counts of this clonotype. The CDR3 region is CATSRVARGSTDTQYF. CDR3 DNA sequence: TGTGCCACCAGCAGAGTCGCTCGGGGCAGCACAGATACGCAGTATTTT. The rearrangement uses TRBV15 and TRBJ2-3; the D call may be TRBD1 or TRBD2 (5 bases each). The germline gives CDR1 LNHNV, CDR2 YYDKDF (reference sequence). This CDR3 has 16 amino acids. V dropped 1 base and J dropped 0 bases, with 11 bases sitting between them.

The rearrangement joins TRBV20-1 to TRBJ2-5, with unresolved D. The CDR3 spans 11 residues. V dropped 3 bases and J dropped 5 bases, with 7 bases sitting between them. CDR1 is DFQATT, CDR2 SNEGSKA, per germline (reference sequence). This CDR3 reads CSARGYETQYF. Written as DNA, the CDR3 is TGCAGTGCTAGGGGGTACGAGACCCAGTACTTC.

The table lists this clonotype with a few counts. V is TRBV12-3 or TRBV12-4 and J is TRBJ1-2; D gene uncertain. The V and J ends lost 5 bases and 8 bases respectively, with 15 bases between them. The CDR3 loop spans 13 amino acids. CDR3 amino acids: CASSLRNKEGYTF. The CDR3 nucleotides read TGTGCCAGCAGTCTACGTAATAAGGAGGGCTACACCTTC.

There are many counts of this clonotype. DNA of the CDR3: TGTGCCAGCAGTGAAGGGTATCAGCCCCAGCATTTT. Protein: CASSEGYQPQHF. This chain joins TRBV12-3 or TRBV12-4 and TRBJ1-5; unclear D gene. This CDR3 contains 12 residues. Trimming took off 5 bases at V and 5 bases at J, with 7 bases between the two ends.

The V call is TRBV5-1, the J call TRBJ1-2; the D is unclear. Germline V gene sequence: CDR1 SGHRS, CDR2 YFSETQ. This CDR3 has 14 amino acids. Trimming removed 0 bases from V and 6 bases from J, with 12 bases in between. The CDR3, as DNA: TGCGCCAGCAGCTTGGACAGTTGGACGCATGGCTACACCTTC. It specifies CASSLDSWTHGYTF.

This clonotype has ten or more counts. At one boundary the junction diverges from the germline segment, which might be a read error. The chain recombines TRBV19 with TRBJ1-2, with a weak D call TRBD1 (6 bases). This CDR3 contains 12 residues. Germline V gene data show CDR1 as LNHDA and CDR2 as SQIVND (reference sequence). The DNA of the CDR3 is TGCGCCAGCCGGGGGCCAAACTATGGCTACACCTTC. Translated: CASRGPNYGYTF. Filled out from reference TRBV19 and TRBJ1-2, the complete variable domain reads DGGITQSPKYLFRKEGQNVTLSCEQNLNHDAMYWYRQDPGQGLRLIYYSQIVNDFQKGDIAEGYSVSREKKESFPLTVTSAQKNPTAFYLCASRGPNYGYTFGSGTRLTVV.

The genes are TRBV7-6 and TRBJ2-5, with 8 bases lining up with TRBD2. The CDR3 contains 16 residues. The germline V gene has CDR1 SGHVS and CDR2 FNYEAQ. With 6 bases clipped from V and 5 bases from J, the junction kept 14 bases outside the gene matches. CDR3 nucleotide sequence: TGTGCCAGCAGAGAAACGGGACTAGTTGAGGCGGAGACCCAGTACTTC. It codes for CASRETGLVEAETQYF. Drawing the rest from reference TRBV7-6 and TRBJ2-5, the complete variable domain is GAGVSQSPRYKVTKRGQDVALRCDPISGHVSLYWYRQALGQGPEFLTYFNYEAQQDKSGLPNDRFSAERPEGSISTLTIQRTEQRDSAMYRCASRETGLVEAETQYFGPGTRLLVL.

This clonotype has just a few counts. This chain joins TRBV10-3 and TRBJ1-5; TRBD1 might be the D (6 bases). V was shortened by 8 bases and J by 4 bases, with 6 bases between the two germline ends. The CDR3 loop spans 11 amino acids. Germline CDR1 reads ENHRY; CDR2 reads SYGVKD. In nucleotides, the CDR3 is TGTGCCATCGGACAGAATCAGCCCCAGCATTTT. Translated: CAIGQNQPQHF.

V is TRBV5-1 and J is TRBJ1-2; a weak D match, TRBD1 (6 bases). The germline V gene encodes CDR1 SGHRS and CDR2 YFSETQ. CDR3 length equals 14 residues. Trimming took 2 bases from V and 1 from J, leaving 9 bases between them. CDR3 region: CASSLQGNNYGYTF. The CDR3 DNA reads TGCGCCAGCAGCTTACAGGGTAATAACTATGGCTACACCTTC.

Comments on this clonotype: The junction differs from germline at one of its ends, possibly a read error. V is TRBV12-3 or TRBV12-4 and J is TRBJ2-5; maybe TRBD2 (5 bases). The CDR3 length is 13 residues. The CDR3 is CASRSAVQETQYF. In DNA, the CDR3 is TGTGCGAGCAGGTCAGCGGTCCAAGAGACCCAGTACTTC.

The chain couples TRBV7-2 to TRBJ2-2; either TRBD1 or TRBD2 may supply D (5 bases each). V was shortened by 3 bases and J by 7 bases, with 18 bases between the two germline ends. The germline CDR1 and CDR2 sequences are SGHTA and FQGNSA. CDR3 size: 16 residues. The CDR3 is CASSFVGTVGHGELFF. The CDR3 nucleotides are TGTGCCAGCAGCTTTGTGGGGACGGTAGGACACGGGGAGCTGTTTTTT.

Comment on this clonotype: Relative to the germline gene, one junction end is altered; a read error may explain this. V is TRBV7-7 and J is TRBJ2-1; D possibly uses TRBD1 or TRBD2 (5 bases each). This CDR3 is built from 13 residues. The germline gives CDR1 SSHAT, CDR2 FNYEAQ (reference sequence). The CDR3, as DNA: TGTGCTAGCAGCTTAGATTGGGGGAAAGAGCAGTTCTTC. This encodes CASSLDWGKEQFF.

This clonotype was recorded a few times. The V gene is TRBV11-2, the J gene TRBJ2-1; 7 bases are shared with TRBD1. V dropped 2 bases and J dropped 3; count of bases not matched to a gene: 4. Germline V gives CDR1 SGHAT, CDR2 FQNNGV. CDR3 size: 15 residues. CDR3 coding DNA: TGTGCCAGCAGCTTAAACAGGGGTATCTACAATGAGCAGTTCTTC. Amino acids: CASSLNRGIYNEQFF.

The V gene is TRBV21-1, the J gene TRBJ2-4. TRBV21-1 constitutes a pseudogene. CDR3 length equals 15 residues. In DNA, the CDR3 is TGTGCCAGCAGCTCTATAAACCGGGCCAAAAACATTCAGTACTTC. Protein sequence: CASSSINRAKNIQYF.

This clonotype was seen only a few times. CDR3 protein: CSARGRLAGNHEQFF. CDR3 in DNA: TGCAGTGCTAGAGGGCGACTAGCGGGGAACCATGAGCAGTTCTTC. This rearrangement joins TRBV20-1 to TRBJ2-1, with TRBD2 matching over 11 bases. J was trimmed by 8 bases and V by 1 base; bases with no gene match: 7. Looked up from germline, CDR1 is DFQATT and CDR2 is SNEGSKA (reference sequence). The CDR3 consists of 15 residues.

The genes are TRBV3-1 and TRBJ1-2, with a tentative D call TRBD1 (5 bases). The V gene's germline CDR1 is LGHDT and CDR2 YNNKEL (reference sequence). The V gene lost 1 base and the J gene lost 8 bases, with 14 bases spanning the gap. The CDR3 loop spans 14 amino acids. CDR3 bases: TGTGCCAGCAGCCAAGGGCAGGGCGCGAAGGGCTACACCTTC. It translates to CASSQGQGAKGYTF.

In this sample, this clonotype turned up a few times. The chain employs TRBV7-9 and TRBJ1-1; D not certain. This CDR3 spans 14 amino acids. CDR1 SEHNR and CDR2 FQNEAQ come from the germline V gene (reference sequence). The germline V and J ends were trimmed by 5 bases and 6 bases, with 16 bases remaining between them. The CDR3, as DNA: TGTGCCAGCAGCCCCCCAAAGCCAGGCGCTGAAGCTTTCTTT. This sequence encodes CASSPPKPGAEAFF.